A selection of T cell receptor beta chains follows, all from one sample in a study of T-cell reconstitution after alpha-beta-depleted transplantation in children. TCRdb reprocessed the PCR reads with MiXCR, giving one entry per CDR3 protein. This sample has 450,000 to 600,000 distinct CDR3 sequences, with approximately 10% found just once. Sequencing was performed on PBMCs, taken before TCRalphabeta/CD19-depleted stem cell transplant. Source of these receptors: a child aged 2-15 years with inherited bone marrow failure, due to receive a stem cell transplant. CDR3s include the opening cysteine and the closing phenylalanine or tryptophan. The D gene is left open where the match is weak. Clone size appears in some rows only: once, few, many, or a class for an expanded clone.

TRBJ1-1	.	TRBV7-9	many	TGTGCCAGCAGCTCCGGGTGGGGGGAGAACACTGAAGCTTTCTTT	CASSSGWGENTEAFF
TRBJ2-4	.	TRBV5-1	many	TGCGCCAGCAGCTTGGGTCCGGGGGCGGTCAAAAACATTCAGTACTTC	CASSLGPGAVKNIQYF
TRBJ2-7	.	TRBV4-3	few	TGCGCCAGCAGCCAAGATCACTCGGGGTCCCTCGAGCAGTACTTC	CASSQDHSGSLEQYF
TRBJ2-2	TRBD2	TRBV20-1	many	TGCAGTGCTAGGGATATGACTAGCGCGAACACCGGGGAGCTGTTTTTT	CSARDMTSANTGELFF
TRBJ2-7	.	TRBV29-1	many	TGCAGCGTCAGTAGTTCGGGCGGCTACGAGCAGTACTTC	CSVSSSGGYEQYF
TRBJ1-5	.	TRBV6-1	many	TGTGCCAGCAGCAACAGTAATAGCAATCAGCCCCAGCATTTT	CASSNSNSNQPQHF
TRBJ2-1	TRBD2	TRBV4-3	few	TGCGCCAGCAGCCAAGTTTCTAGCGGGGCAAATGAGCAGTTCTTC	CASSQVSSGANEQFF
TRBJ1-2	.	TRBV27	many	TGTGCCAGCAGTTTATCCGGGGGAATTCCCTATGGCTACACCTTC	CASSLSGGIPYGYTF
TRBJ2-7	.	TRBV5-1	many	TGCGCCAGCAGCTTGGGTCCCGGGACAATATACGAGCAGTACTTC	CASSLGPGTIYEQYF
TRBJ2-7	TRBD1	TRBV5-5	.	TGTGCCAGCAGCTTAACAGGGGACTCCTACGAGCAGTACTTC	CASSLTGDSYEQYF
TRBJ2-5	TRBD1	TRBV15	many	TGTGCCACCACCTGTACAGGGGGGTACCAAGAGACCCAGTACTTC	CATTCTGGYQETQYF
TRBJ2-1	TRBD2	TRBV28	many	TGTGCCAGCAGCTTCAGCGGGACTCCTTACAATGAGCAGTTCTTC	CASSFSGTPYNEQFF
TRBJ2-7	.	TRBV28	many	TGTGCCAGCAGTTTCCGCGGGATGAGGTACGAGCAGTACTTC	CASSFRGMRYEQYF
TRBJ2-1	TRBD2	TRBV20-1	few	TGCAGTGCTAGAGATATAGCGGGGTTACCTTACAATGAGCAGTTCTTC	CSARDIAGLPYNEQFF
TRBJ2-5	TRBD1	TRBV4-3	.	TGCGCCAGCAGCCAAGATTACACGGGACAGGAGACCCAGTACTTC	CASSQDYTGQETQYF
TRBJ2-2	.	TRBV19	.	TGTGCCAGTAGTATAGGAAGGGGGGAGCTGTTTTTT	CASSIGRGELFF
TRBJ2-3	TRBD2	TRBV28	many	TGTGCCAGCAGGTTTAGCGGGAGAGGTCCAGATACGCAGTATTTT	CASRFSGRGPDTQYF
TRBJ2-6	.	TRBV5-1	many	TGCGCCAGCAGCCCAAGCCACCGATACGACAGATACTCTGGGGCCAACGTCCTGACTTTC	CASSPSHRYDRYSGANVLTF
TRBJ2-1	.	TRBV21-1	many	TGTGCCAGCAGCACCGTTAGCGGGCCCTACAATGAGCAGTTCTTC	CASSTVSGPYNEQFF
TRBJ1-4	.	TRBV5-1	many	TGCGCCAGCAGCCGTTTCGTCCGGGACGGTAATGAAAAACTGTTTTTT	CASSRFVRDGNEKLFF
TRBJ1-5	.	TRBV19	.	TGTGCCAGTAGAATGGGAACCCTTAGTCACAATCAGCCCCAGCATTTT	CASRMGTLSHNQPQHF
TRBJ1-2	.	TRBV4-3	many	TGCGCCAGCAGCCAAGATCCTGGGGGGCGCCGCGGCTACACCTTC	CASSQDPGGRRGYTF
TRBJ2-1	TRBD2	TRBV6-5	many	TGTGCCAGCAGTTATAGGACTAGCAATGAGCAGTTCTTC	CASSYRTSNEQFF
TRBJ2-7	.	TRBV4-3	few	TGCGCCAGCAGCCAAGATCGGGCCTCCCGCTACGAGCAGTACTTC	CASSQDRASRYEQYF
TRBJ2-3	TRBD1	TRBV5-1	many	TGCGCCAGCAGCGCCGGACAGGCGGATACGCAGTATTTT	CASSAGQADTQYF
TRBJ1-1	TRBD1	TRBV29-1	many	TGCAGCGCCGGGGACAGTCTGAACACTGAAGCTTTCTTT	CSAGDSLNTEAFF
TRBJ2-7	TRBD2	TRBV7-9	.	TGTGCCAGCAGCTTAGTCCACCGGGGACTAGCAGCCTACGAGCAGTACTTC	CASSLVHRGLAAYEQYF
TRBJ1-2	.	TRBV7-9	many	TGTGCCAGCAGAAGTGAGCAGGACAGACATGCCTACACCTTC	CASRSEQDRHAYTF